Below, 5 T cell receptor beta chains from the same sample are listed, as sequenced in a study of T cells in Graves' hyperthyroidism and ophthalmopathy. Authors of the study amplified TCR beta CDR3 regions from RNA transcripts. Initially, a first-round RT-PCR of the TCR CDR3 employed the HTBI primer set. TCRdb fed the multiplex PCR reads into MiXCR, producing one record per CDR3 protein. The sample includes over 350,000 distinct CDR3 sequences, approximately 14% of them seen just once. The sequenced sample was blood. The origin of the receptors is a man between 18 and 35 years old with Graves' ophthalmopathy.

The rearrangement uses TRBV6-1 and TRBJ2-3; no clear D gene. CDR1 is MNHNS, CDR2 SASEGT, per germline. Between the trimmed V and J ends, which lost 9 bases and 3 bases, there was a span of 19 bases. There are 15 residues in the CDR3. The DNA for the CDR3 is TGTGCCAGTAGTTACGGCGGAGCTGGGACAGATACGCAGTATTTT. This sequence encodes CASSYGGAGTDTQYF.

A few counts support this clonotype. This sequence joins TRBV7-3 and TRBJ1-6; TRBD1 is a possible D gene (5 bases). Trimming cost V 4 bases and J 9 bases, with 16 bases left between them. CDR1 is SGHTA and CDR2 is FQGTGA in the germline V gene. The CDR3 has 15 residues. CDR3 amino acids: CASSSSTGTGSPLHF. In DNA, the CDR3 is TGTGCCAGCAGCTCCTCGACTGGGACGGGTTCACCCCTCCACTTT.

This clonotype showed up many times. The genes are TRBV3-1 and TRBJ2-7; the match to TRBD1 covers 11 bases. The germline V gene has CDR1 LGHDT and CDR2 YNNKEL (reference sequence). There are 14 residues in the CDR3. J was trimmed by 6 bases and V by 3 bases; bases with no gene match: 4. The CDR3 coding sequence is TGTGCCAGCAGCCAGAAGGACAGGGGGCGCGAGCAGTACTTC. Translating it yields CASSQKDRGREQYF.

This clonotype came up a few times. DNA for the CDR3: TGTGCCAGCAGCGTAGCAGGGTTGGGGAGCACCGGGGAGCTGTTTTTT. Amino acids: CASSVAGLGSTGELFF. The V and J genes are TRBV9 and TRBJ2-2; either TRBD1 or TRBD2 may supply D (5 bases each). Trimming pared 0 bases from V and 4 bases from J, leaving 13 bases between. The CDR3 covers 16 residues. Germline CDR1 and CDR2: SGDLS and YYNGEE.

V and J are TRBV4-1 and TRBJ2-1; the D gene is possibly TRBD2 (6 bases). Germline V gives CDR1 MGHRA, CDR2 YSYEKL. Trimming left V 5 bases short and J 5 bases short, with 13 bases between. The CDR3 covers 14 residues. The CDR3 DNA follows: TGCGCCAGCAGCACCCGACTAGGTCACAATGAGCAGTTCTTC. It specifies CASSTRLGHNEQFF.